The 20 T cell receptor beta chains given below trace back to one sample, sequenced in a study of blood T cell repertoires in COVID-19. Assay: immunoSEQ multiplex PCR; the TCRdb copy retains only in-frame clones and omits some. The data show about 170,000 clones, roughly 93% seen once. Sequenced sample: peripheral blood. The receptor source for this set is a man aged 18 to 29 with COVID-19, enrolled during active disease.

This clone occurred a few times. This chain links TRBV30 with TRBJ2-7; the D gene is possibly TRBD2 (6 bases). Per the germline V gene, CDR1 is GTSNPN and CDR2 is SVGIG (reference sequence). V lost 0 bases, J lost 3 bases, and 12 bases lay in between. The CDR3 has 14 amino acids. As DNA, the CDR3 is TGTGCCTGGAGTGTAGGTAGCGGAGACTACGAGCAGTACTTC. It is translated as CAWSVGSGDYEQYF.

As regards this clone: In the same sample, other DNA sequences code for this CDR3. The chain employs TRBV27 and TRBJ1-2, with 8 positions matching TRBD1. Germline lookup yields CDR1 MNHEY and CDR2 SMNVEV (reference sequence). The CDR3 has 13 residues. Trimming removed 5 bases from V and 7 bases from J; junction bases left unmatched: 6. The CDR3 loop reads CASSPGQGGGYTF. Written as DNA, the CDR3 is TGTGCCAGCAGTCCTGGACAGGGTGGTGGCTACACCTTC.

J is TRBJ1-2 and V is TRBV6-5, with D uncertain. There are 14 residues in the CDR3. V was pared by 2 bases and J by 4 bases, with 11 bases between. CDR1 MNHEY and CDR2 SVGAGI come from the germline V gene. Here the CDR3 DNA reads TGTGCCAGCAGTTACCGCGGGGAACGCTATGGCTACACCTTC. This gives the protein CASSYRGERYGYTF.

V usage is TRBV3-1 (or the pseudogene TRBV3-2) and J usage is TRBJ2-1, with D uncertain. V was cut by 0 bases and J by 13 bases, with 10 bases left in between. This CDR3 comprises 12 residues. The V gene's germline CDR1 is LGHDT and CDR2 YNNKEL (reference sequence). The DNA for the CDR3 is TGTGCCAGCAGCCAAGACTGGCAGGAACAGTTCTTC. This codes for CASSQDWQEQFF.

This chain uses TRBV7-2 with TRBJ1-6; 8 positions agree with TRBD1. Germline V CDR1 and CDR2: SGHTA, FQGNSA. The CDR3 spans 14 residues. The ends lost 5 bases at V and 12 bases at J; junction bases unmatched: 9. DNA of the CDR3: TGTGCCAGCAGCCCAGGGGGCGAGGTCAAACCCCTCCACTTT. Translating it yields CASSPGGEVKPLHF.

This clone was counted once. V usage is TRBV5-1 and J usage is TRBJ2-2, with 9 bases aligning to TRBD1. The CDR3 has 15 amino acids. The germline V gene encodes CDR1 SGHRS and CDR2 YFSETQ. Trimming cost V 4 bases and J 3 bases; bases outside gene matches: 4. The CDR3 loop reads CASSETGGYTGELFF. The CDR3 nucleotides read TGCGCCAGCAGCGAGACAGGGGGTTACACCGGGGAGCTGTTTTTT.

This clone has a single count. Other DNA variants within this sample encode the same CDR3. The chain links TRBV5-4 to TRBJ1-1, with D maybe TRBD1 (5 bases). Germline-derived CDR1 and CDR2 are SGHNT and YYREEE (reference sequence). The CDR3 is 14 residues long. The germline V and J ends were trimmed by 2 bases and 1 base, with 9 bases remaining between them. In DNA, the CDR3 is TGTGCCAGCAGCTTTTCTCAGGGGAACACTGAAGCTTTCTTT. Amino acids: CASSFSQGNTEAFF.

The count of this clone is one. V gene TRBV11-2 combines with J gene TRBJ1-2; D possibly corresponds to TRBD1 (5 bases). Germline loops: CDR1 SGHAT, CDR2 FQNNGV. The ends were cut back, 5 bases at V and 5 bases at J, with 21 bases in the middle. This CDR3 contains 16 residues. As DNA, the CDR3 is TGTGCCAGCAGCCCCCTGAGTGGGGGGTGGGGATATGGCTACACCTTC. It codes for CASSPLSGGWGYGYTF.

The chain combines TRBV27 with TRBJ1-5, with D perhaps matching TRBD1 (6 bases). The CDR3 runs 20 residues. Germline-derived CDR1 and CDR2 are MNHEY and SMNVEV (reference sequence). Deletions cut 5 bases from V and 0 bases from J, with 26 bases between. CDR3 in amino acids: CASSPLLYSEQGVSNQPQHF. The CDR3 DNA is TGTGCCAGCAGTCCCTTACTATATTCGGAACAGGGTGTTAGCAATCAGCCCCAGCATTTT.

The chain links TRBV5-1 to TRBJ2-7; 7 nucleotides agree with TRBD1. The germline gives CDR1 SGHRS, CDR2 YFSETQ. Trimming at V came to 0 bases and at J to 4 bases, leaving 10 bases not matched to a gene. The CDR3 contains 16 residues. The CDR3 loop reads CASSLAGQVLRYEQYF. In DNA, the CDR3 is TGCGCCAGCAGCTTGGCAGGACAGGTCCTCCGTTACGAGCAGTACTTC.

The chain couples TRBV3-1 (or the pseudogene TRBV3-2) to TRBJ2-7; a possible D gene is TRBD2 (5 bases). The CDR3 consists of 16 residues. The V end was cut by 4 bases, the J end by 4 bases, with 20 bases between. The germline CDR1 and CDR2 sequences are LGHDT and YNNKEL (reference sequence). The CDR3 region has the DNA TGTGCCAGCAGCCCCTCAAGTCGGGGTGGTCTATACGAGCAGTACTTC. Translating it yields CASSPSSRGGLYEQYF.

The V call is TRBV4-2, the J call TRBJ2-2, with 13 positions matching TRBD2. CDR1 LGHNA and CDR2 YNFKEQ come from the germline V gene. This CDR3 is built from 15 residues. V lost 2 bases and J lost 8; bases outside the gene matches: 2. The DNA of the CDR3 is TGTGCCAGCAGCCAATTGACTAGCGGGAGGGGGGAGCTGTTTTTT. Translated: CASSQLTSGRGELFF.

Only one count was recorded for this clone. The V gene is TRBV4-3, the J gene TRBJ2-1; 10 bases fit TRBD2. The length of the CDR3 is 18 residues. Germline CDR1 LGHNA, CDR2 YSLEER. V trimming: 0 bases; J trimming: 7 bases; junction bases outside the gene matches: 12. Written as DNA, the CDR3 is TGCGCCAGCAGCCAAGAATCTAGCGGGAGAGCAGGTCATAATGAGCAGTTCTTC. Amino acid sequence: CASSQESSGRAGHNEQFF.

J is TRBJ2-3 and V is TRBV5-1, with TRBD2 matching over 13 bases. The CDR3 contains 17 residues. CDR1 is SGHRS, CDR2 YFSETQ, per germline. The V gene end was trimmed by 4 bases and the J gene end by 4 bases; junction bases not matched to a gene: 9. CDR3 nucleotides: TGCGCCAGCAGCATAAGGACTAGCGGGAGCCTCGCAGATACGCAGTATTTT. As protein: CASSIRTSGSLADTQYF.

This chain uses TRBV27 with TRBJ1-2, with D maybe TRBD1 (5 bases). V shed 2 bases and J shed 2 bases, with 9 bases lying between them. The V gene's germline CDR1 is MNHEY and CDR2 SMNVEV (reference sequence). There are 14 residues in the CDR3. The CDR3 DNA reads TGTGCCAGCAGTTTACATGCAGGGAACTATGGCTACACCTTC. Translating it yields CASSLHAGNYGYTF.

This clone occurred a few times. CDR3 protein: CASRSGTRYPYGQYF. The CDR3 nucleotides read TGTGCCAGCAGGAGTGGGACAAGGTACCCGTATGGGCAGTACTTC. The J gene is TRBJ2-7, the V gene TRBV2, with D possibly TRBD1 on 6 matching bases. Trimming stripped 6 bases from V and 9 bases from J, with 24 bases between. CDR1 is SNHLY and CDR2 is FYNNEI in the germline V gene. CDR3 length: 15 residues.

The V and J genes are TRBV9 and TRBJ2-3, with TRBD2 matching over 7 bases. In germline, CDR1 is SGDLS, CDR2 YYNGEE. This CDR3 has 17 amino acids. V shed 4 bases, J shed 4 bases, and the junction held 15 bases outside the gene matches. CDR3 loop: CASSPRGRGNGPDTQYF. CDR3 DNA: TGTGCCAGCAGCCCCCGGGGGAGGGGAAATGGTCCAGATACGCAGTATTTT.

This clone appeared a single time. The V call is TRBV28, the J call TRBJ2-1; TRBD2 might be the D (6 bases). Germline assignment: CDR1 MDHEN and CDR2 SYDVKM. V was clipped by 7 bases and J by 8 bases, with 27 bases between them. This CDR3 contains 17 residues. The CDR3 nucleotides read TGTGCCAGCATTCGTCGGGGAGGAGGGCGGTGGGGCCATGAGCAGTTCTTC. Translating it yields CASIRRGGGRWGHEQFF.

The V call is TRBV9, the J call TRBJ2-5; a possible D gene is TRBD1 (6 bases). The CDR3 spans 13 residues. Trimming took off 2 bases at V and 5 bases at J, with 10 bases between the two ends. Germline lookup yields CDR1 SGDLS and CDR2 YYNGEE. This CDR3 is CASSVTGWETQYF. The DNA of the CDR3 is TGTGCCAGCAGCGTCACAGGGTGGGAGACCCAGTACTTC.

The rearrangement joins TRBV20-1 to TRBJ2-3; D gene ambiguous. The CDR3 is 14 amino acids. The V and J ends lost 3 bases and 0 bases respectively, with 10 bases between them. CDR1 is DFQATT, CDR2 SNEGSKA, per germline (reference sequence). The CDR3 protein is CSASSRVSTDTQYF. The CDR3 bases are TGCAGTGCTAGTTCTCGGGTTAGCACAGATACGCAGTATTTT.